This T cell receptor (beta chain) was sequenced in a study of PD-1 blockade in classical Hodgkin lymphoma. The time point here: newly diagnosed, previously untreated cHL patient sample. Thawed PBMCs yielded CD4+ T cells through magnetic negative selection. Data came from immunoSEQ multiplex PCR; TCRdb stores just in-frame clones and leaves some out. Found here are under 20,000 clones, over 80% of them singletons; the top ten hold around 1.3%. The source is a human donor with classical Hodgkin lymphoma. Sequenced: CD4+ T cells from blood.

Here the CDR3 reads CASSISDYNEQFF. CDR3 sequence (DNA): TGTGCCAGTAGTATCTCAGATTACAATGAGCAGTTCTTC. The chain carries TRBV19 and TRBJ2-1; no clear D gene. The CDR3 is made up of 13 amino acids. Germline V gene lookup returns CDR1 LNHDA and CDR2 SQIVND (reference sequence). V dropped 3 bases and J dropped 4 bases, with 7 bases sitting between them.